A single sample is the source of the 20 T cell receptor beta chains below, sequenced in a study of T cells in Graves' hyperthyroidism and ophthalmopathy (dated by TCRdb to about 2019). The library was generated by multiplex PCR. The sequencing machine was an Illumina HiSeq 2000. The TCR beta CDR3 regions were amplified from the RNA transcripts. The first round of RT-PCR for the TCR CDR3 was performed with the HTBI primer set and the Qiagen OneStep RT-PCR kit. The public reads were reprocessed in TCRdb via fastp at Q25 and MiXCR, keeping in-frame beta chains. Every CDR3 protein is listed once, alongside the most common genes and DNA of its rows. This sample holds 250,000 to 300,000 distinct CDR3 sequences; roughly an eighth were observed only once. Less than 8% of the sample belongs to the ten largest clones. The specimen was blood. Every receptor here comes from a woman aged 40 to 50 with Graves' hyperthyroidism.

This chain uses TRBV13 with TRBJ2-7, with D maybe TRBD2 (6 bases). The CDR3 is 15 amino acids. With 5 bases removed from V and 6 bases from J, the gap between germline ends came to 20 bases. Germline values: CDR1 PRHDT, CDR2 FYEKMQ (reference sequence). The CDR3 DNA sequence: TGTGCCAGCAGCCTTAGTTGGGACTCCCTTCGCGAGCAGTACTTC. Its translation is CASSLSWDSLREQYF.

This clonotype was seen many times. This sequence joins TRBV24-1 and TRBJ2-5; D is possibly TRBD1 (5 bases). The CDR3 loop spans 15 amino acids. Trimming cost V 0 bases and J 3 bases, with 10 bases left between them. CDR1 and CDR2 (germline): KGHDR, SFDVKD. CDR3 in amino acids: CATSDLGAGKETQYF. CDR3 coding DNA: TGTGCCACCAGTGATTTGGGGGCAGGTAAAGAGACCCAGTACTTC.

The chain links TRBV7-2 to TRBJ2-7; 12 bases are shared with TRBD2. The CDR3 is made up of 14 amino acids. Losses at the gene ends were 5 bases for V and 6 bases for J; bases not matched to a gene: 5. CDR1 is SGHTA and CDR2 is FQGNSA in the germline V gene. This CDR3 reads CASSQTSGSLEQYF. DNA of the CDR3: TGTGCCAGCAGCCAGACTAGCGGGAGCCTCGAGCAGTACTTC. Drawing the rest from reference TRBV7-2 and TRBJ2-7, the complete variable domain is GAGVSQSPSNKVTEKGKDVELRCDPISGHTALYWYRQSLGQGLEFLIYFQGNSAPDKSGLPSDRFSAERTGGSVSTLTIQRTQQEDSAVYLCASSQTSGSLEQYFGPGTRLTVT.

This clonotype was recorded many times. V and J are TRBV6-1 and TRBJ2-7; 9 nucleotides align to TRBD2. Unmatched junction bases numbered 10, after V lost 7 bases and J lost 0 bases. Germline loops: CDR1 MNHNS, CDR2 SASEGT. CDR3 length: 16 amino acids. CDR3 sequence: CASTLELLAGSYEQYF. The CDR3 DNA sequence: TGTGCCAGCACCCTAGAATTACTAGCGGGCTCCTACGAGCAGTACTTC.

This chain links TRBV10-3 with TRBJ2-1; 13 nucleotides align to TRBD2. Germline V gene lookup returns CDR1 ENHRY and CDR2 SYGVKD. The CDR3 totals 17 residues. V lost 4 bases and J lost 5; bases outside the gene matches: 8. As DNA, the CDR3 is TGTGCCATCAGTGGGACTAGCGGGGGACGAATACACAATGAGCAGTTCTTC. Amino acid sequence: CAISGTSGGRIHNEQFF.

This clonotype was counted ten times or more. The CDR3 DNA reads TGTGCCAGCAGCGGTGACAAGCAGTACTTC. Translation gives CASSGDKQYF. This chain connects TRBV7-9 to TRBJ2-7, with D hard to call. The CDR3 consists of 10 residues. The germline V gene encodes CDR1 SEHNR and CDR2 FQNEAQ (reference sequence). The ends were cut back, 5 bases at V and 8 bases at J, with 7 bases in the middle.

V is TRBV4-1 and J is TRBJ2-7, with no clear D. The CDR3 consists of 13 residues. The V and J ends lost 2 bases and 2 bases respectively, with 7 bases between them. Per the germline V gene, CDR1 is MGHRA and CDR2 is YSYEKL. CDR3 nucleotides: TGCGCCAGCAGCCAAAAAAAAGCCTACGAGCAGTACTTC. Translating gives CASSQKKAYEQYF.

This clonotype has at least ten counts. The J gene is TRBJ2-1, the V gene TRBV6-2 or TRBV6-3; the match to TRBD1 covers 8 bases. The trim removed 4 bases at V and 4 bases at J, leaving 6 bases unmatched. Germline CDR1 MNHEY, CDR2 SVGEGT. This CDR3 spans 15 amino acids. CDR3 in DNA: TGTGCCAGCAGTTGGGGGACAGGTCTATACAATGAGCAGTTCTTC. Translating gives CASSWGTGLYNEQFF.

The table lists this clonotype with many counts. This sequence joins TRBV5-6 and TRBJ1-1; TRBD1 is a possible D gene (5 bases). V dropped 4 bases and J dropped 4 bases, with 14 bases sitting between them. The germline V gene has CDR1 SGHDT and CDR2 YYEEEE. CDR3 length: 14 residues. As DNA, the CDR3 is TGTGCCAGCAGCCCACTTGGGGGGGTCACTGAAGCTTTCTTT. Translating gives CASSPLGGVTEAFF. The whole variable domain, filled in from reference TRBV5-6 and TRBJ1-1, reads DAGVTQSPTHLIKTRGQQVTLRCSPKSGHDTVSWYQQALGQGPQFIFQYYEEEERQRGNFPDRFSGHQFPNYSSELNVNALLLGDSALYLCASSPLGGVTEAFFGQGTRLTVV.

This clonotype was detected many times. V usage is TRBV10-3 and J usage is TRBJ2-3, with unresolved D. Deletions cut 6 bases from V and 2 bases from J, with 9 bases between. This CDR3 is built from 13 residues. Looked up from germline, CDR1 is ENHRY and CDR2 is SYGVKD. CDR3 in amino acids: CAISQDATDTQYF. The CDR3 DNA reads TGTGCCATCAGCCAAGATGCCACAGATACGCAGTATTTT.

This clonotype came up many times. The genes are TRBV20-1 and TRBJ1-2, with D possibly TRBD1 on 6 matching bases. Germline values: CDR1 DFQATT, CDR2 SNEGSKA (reference sequence). The CDR3 runs to 14 residues. With 5 bases removed from V and 8 bases from J, the gap between germline ends came to 21 bases. CDR3 protein: CSAYPPGALKGYTF. In nucleotides, the CDR3 is TGCAGTGCTTACCCACCGGGGGCCCTTAAAGGCTACACCTTC.

This clonotype was detected ten times or more. The V and J genes are TRBV2 and TRBJ2-7, with a tentative D call TRBD2 (5 bases). Germline V lookup: CDR1 SNHLY, CDR2 FYNNEI. This CDR3 is 12 amino acids long. V dropped 8 bases and J dropped 4 bases, with 12 bases sitting between them. Written as DNA, the CDR3 is TGTGCCAGCGGAGGACGGTTTTACGAGCAGTACTTC. Its translation: CASGGRFYEQYF.

This clonotype was seen a few times. The chain is built from TRBV20-1 and TRBJ2-7; D unclear. The CDR3 sequence is 14 residues long. V was pared by 1 base and J by 2 bases, with 12 bases between. Looked up from germline, CDR1 is DFQATT and CDR2 is SNEGSKA (reference sequence). CDR3 in DNA: TGCAGTGCTAGAGGCTCCGATTCCCCCTACGAGCAGTACTTC. Its translation is CSARGSDSPYEQYF.

This clonotype came up many times. The V and J genes are TRBV7-9 and TRBJ2-7; TRBD2 matches at 7 bases. Germline V gene data show CDR1 as SEHNR and CDR2 as FQNEAQ (reference sequence). CDR3 length: 13 residues. V gave up 11 bases and J gave up 3 bases; unmatched junction bases: 10. The CDR3 reads CAGGGLVRYEQYF. The CDR3 bases are TGTGCCGGGGGGGGATTGGTCCGCTACGAGCAGTACTTC.

In its sample, this clonotype was seen a few times. The V and J genes are TRBV7-2 and TRBJ2-7; 7 bases fit TRBD1. Germline assignment: CDR1 SGHTA and CDR2 FQGNSA. Trimming removed 5 bases from V and 1 base from J; junction bases left unmatched: 5. This CDR3 region has 14 residues. CDR3 nucleotides: TGTGCCAGCAGCCCGGGACAGCGGTCCTACGAGCAGTACTTC. Translating gives CASSPGQRSYEQYF. The entire variable domain, with the rest obtained from reference TRBV7-2 and TRBJ2-7, is as follows: GAGVSQSPSNKVTEKGKDVELRCDPISGHTALYWYRQSLGQGLEFLIYFQGNSAPDKSGLPSDRFSAERTGGSVSTLTIQRTQQEDSAVYLCASSPGQRSYEQYFGPGTRLTVT.

The V call is TRBV27, the J call TRBJ1-6, with 10 nucleotides matching TRBD1. Germline-derived CDR1 and CDR2 are MNHEY and SMNVEV (reference sequence). V trimming: 8 bases; J trimming: 0 bases; junction bases outside the gene matches: 4. The CDR3 spans 16 residues. The CDR3 is CASGTGASSYNSPLHF. CDR3 in DNA: TGTGCCAGCGGGACAGGGGCGAGCTCCTATAATTCACCCCTCCACTTT.

This CDR3 reads CASSEAGTAEYEQYF. Here the CDR3 DNA reads TGTGCCAGCAGTGAGGCTGGGACAGCGGAGTACGAGCAGTACTTC. The V and J genes are TRBV25-1 and TRBJ2-7; 7 bases line up with TRBD1. Germline CDR1 reads MGHDK; CDR2 reads SYGVNS. The CDR3 is 15 residues long. V lost 3 bases and J lost 4; bases outside the gene matches: 9.

As for this clonotype: A read error may be the cause here, since a much bigger clone is one base away. The rearrangement joins TRBV30 to TRBJ2-7, with D perhaps matching TRBD1 or TRBD2 (5 bases each). This CDR3 comprises 15 residues. CDR1 is GTSNPN, CDR2 SVGIG, per germline (reference sequence). CDR3 sequence reads: CVWSVLGVSGGEQYF. DNA of the CDR3: TGTGTCTGGAGTGTATTAGGGGTGAGTGGGGGCGAGCAGTACTTC. Looking up the rest from reference TRBV30 and TRBJ2-7 gives the full variable domain: SQTIHQWPATLVQPVGSPLSLECTVEGTSNPNLYWYRQAAGRGLQLLFYSVGIGQISSEVPQNLSASRPQDRQFILSSKKLLLSDSGFYLCVWSVLGVSGGEQYFGPGTRLTVT.

Only a few counts were recorded for this clonotype. V is TRBV24-1 and J is TRBJ2-1; possibly TRBD2 for D (5 bases). The V gene's germline CDR1 is KGHDR and CDR2 SFDVKD. V gave up 4 bases and J gave up 10 bases, with 10 bases separating them. The CDR3 runs 12 residues. CDR3 amino acids: CATSERTPEQFF. DNA of the CDR3: TGTGCCACCAGTGAACGGACTCCAGAGCAGTTCTTC.

At least ten counts were recorded for this clonotype. The chain combines TRBV2 with TRBJ2-5; D not resolved. The germline gives CDR1 SNHLY, CDR2 FYNNEI. Trimming removed 4 bases from V and 2 bases from J, with 8 bases in between. This CDR3 is 13 amino acids long. The CDR3 spells CASSATLQETQYF. The CDR3 DNA reads TGTGCCAGCAGTGCGACATTACAAGAGACCCAGTACTTC.